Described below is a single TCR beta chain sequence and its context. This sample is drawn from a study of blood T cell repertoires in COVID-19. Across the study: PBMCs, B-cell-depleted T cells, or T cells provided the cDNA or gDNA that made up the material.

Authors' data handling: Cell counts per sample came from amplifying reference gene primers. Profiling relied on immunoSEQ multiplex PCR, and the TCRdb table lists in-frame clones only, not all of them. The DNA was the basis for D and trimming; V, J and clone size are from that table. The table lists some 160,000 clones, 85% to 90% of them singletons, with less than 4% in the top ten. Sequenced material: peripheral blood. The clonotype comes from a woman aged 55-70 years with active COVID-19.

Here the CDR3 DNA reads TGTGCCAGCAGCTTAGAGCTTAACTATGGCTACACCTTC. Translation: CASSLELNYGYTF. The chain combines TRBV5-4 with TRBJ1-2, with D unclear. With 2 bases removed from V and 1 base from J, the gap between germline ends came to 6 bases. The CDR3 runs 13 residues. Germline assignment: CDR1 SGHNT and CDR2 YYREEE (reference sequence).